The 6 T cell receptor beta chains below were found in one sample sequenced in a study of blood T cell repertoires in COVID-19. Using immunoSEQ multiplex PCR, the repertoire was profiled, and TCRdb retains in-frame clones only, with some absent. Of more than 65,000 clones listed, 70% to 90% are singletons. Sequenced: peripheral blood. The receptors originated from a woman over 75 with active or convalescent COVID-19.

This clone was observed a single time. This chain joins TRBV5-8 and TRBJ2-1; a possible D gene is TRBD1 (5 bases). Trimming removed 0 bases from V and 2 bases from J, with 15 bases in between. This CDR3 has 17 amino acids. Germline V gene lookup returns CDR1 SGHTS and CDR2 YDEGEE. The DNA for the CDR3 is TGTGCCAGCAGCTTGGCCGGACAAACTGTGCCCTACAATGAGCAGTTCTTC. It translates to CASSLAGQTVPYNEQFF.

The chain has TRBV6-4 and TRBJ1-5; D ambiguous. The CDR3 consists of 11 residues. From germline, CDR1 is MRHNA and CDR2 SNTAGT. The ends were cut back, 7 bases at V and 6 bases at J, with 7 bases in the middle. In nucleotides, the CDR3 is TGTGCCAGCATAGAGGGTCAGCCCCAGCATTTT. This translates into CASIEGQPQHF.

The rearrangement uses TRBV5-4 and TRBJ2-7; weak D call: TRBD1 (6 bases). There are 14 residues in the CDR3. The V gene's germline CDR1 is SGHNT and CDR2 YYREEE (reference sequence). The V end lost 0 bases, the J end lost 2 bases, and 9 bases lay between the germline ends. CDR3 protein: CASSLGGDTYEQYF. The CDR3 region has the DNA TGTGCCAGCAGCTTGGGAGGGGACACCTACGAGCAGTACTTC. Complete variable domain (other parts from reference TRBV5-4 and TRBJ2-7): ETGVTQSPTHLIKTRGQQVTLRCSSQSGHNTVSWYQQALGQGPQFIFQYYREEENGRGNFPPRFSGLQFPNYSSELNVNALELDDSALYLCASSLGGDTYEQYFGPGTRLTVT.

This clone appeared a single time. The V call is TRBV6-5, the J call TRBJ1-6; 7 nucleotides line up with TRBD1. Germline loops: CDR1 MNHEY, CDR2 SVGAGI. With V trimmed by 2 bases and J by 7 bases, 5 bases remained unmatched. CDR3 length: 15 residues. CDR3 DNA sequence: TGTGCCAGCAGTTACGGGGGACAGTTGAATTCACCCCTCCACTTT. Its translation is CASSYGGQLNSPLHF.

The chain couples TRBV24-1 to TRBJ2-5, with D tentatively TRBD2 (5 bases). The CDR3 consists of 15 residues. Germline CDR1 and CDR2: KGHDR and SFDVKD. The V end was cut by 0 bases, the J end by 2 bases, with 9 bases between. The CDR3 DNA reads TGTGCCACCAGTGATTTGAGCGGCTATCAAGAGACCCAGTACTTC. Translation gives CATSDLSGYQETQYF.

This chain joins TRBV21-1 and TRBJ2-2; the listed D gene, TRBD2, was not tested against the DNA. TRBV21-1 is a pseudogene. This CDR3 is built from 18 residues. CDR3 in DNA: TGTGCCAGCAGCAAATCCCCTCCAGGGTTGGGGGGCACCGGGGAGCTGTTTTTT. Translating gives CASSKSPPGLGGTGELFF.